The next 5 T cell receptor beta chains were all read from a single sample in a study of CD8+ T cells in alopecia areata. RNA extraction and reverse transcription yielded cDNA as sequencing template. Data came from immunoSEQ multiplex PCR; TCRdb stores just in-frame clones and leaves some out. The sample yields 150,000 or so clones, approximately 45% seen once. Sequenced sample: CD4+ T cells sorted from blood. The receptors shown here come from a human donor with alopecia areata.

The chain employs TRBV2 and TRBJ1-5; 8 bases agree with TRBD1. Unmatched junction bases numbered 5, after V lost 8 bases and J lost 5 bases. The CDR3 loop spans 13 amino acids. The germline V gene encodes CDR1 SNHLY and CDR2 FYNNEI. CDR3 sequence reads: CASQDREDQPQHF. In DNA form, the CDR3 reads TGTGCCAGCCAGGACAGGGAGGATCAGCCCCAGCATTTT.

This clone was observed a few times. This rearrangement joins TRBV5-1 to TRBJ2-1, with a possible D match to TRBD2 (6 bases). The germline V and J ends were trimmed by 7 bases and 1 base, with 9 bases remaining between them. CDR1 SGHRS and CDR2 YFSETQ come from the germline V gene. The CDR3 covers 13 residues. CDR3 in amino acids: CASAGTSYNEQFF. The DNA of the CDR3 is TGCGCCAGCGCAGGGACTTCCTACAATGAGCAGTTCTTC.

The genes are TRBV29-1 and TRBJ2-7, with D perhaps TRBD1 (6 bases). The germline V gene encodes CDR1 SQVTM and CDR2 ANQGSEA. V shed 8 bases and J shed 4 bases, with 24 bases lying between them. CDR3 length: 15 amino acids. The CDR3 here is CSCLIPGHSKYEQYF. The CDR3 nucleotides are TGCAGCTGTCTGATACCGGGACACTCGAAGTACGAGCAGTACTTC.

V gene TRBV28 combines with J gene TRBJ1-2; maybe TRBD1 (5 bases). Germline-derived CDR1 and CDR2 are MDHEN and SYDVKM. The CDR3 has 14 amino acids. The V end was cut by 10 bases, the J end by 1 base, with 16 bases between. CDR3 residues: CATHVVGGNYGYTF. Written as DNA, the CDR3 is TGTGCCACCCACGTCGTCGGGGGTAACTATGGCTACACCTTC.

The rearrangement uses TRBV9 and TRBJ2-7; unclear D gene. V was clipped by 7 bases and J by 2 bases, with 10 bases between them. The CDR3 has 12 amino acids. The germline V gene has CDR1 SGDLS and CDR2 YYNGEE. CDR3 sequence (DNA): TGTGCCAGCGGCCCCAATACCTACGAGCAGTACTTC. Its protein is CASGPNTYEQYF.